This TCR beta chain was sequenced for a study of cytomegalovirus exposure and HLA in healthy donors. Amplification used 60 Vbeta primers and 13 Jbeta primers. The method was immunoSEQ multiplex PCR; TCRdb's version includes in-frame clones alone and lacks a portion of them. Of about 220,000 clones listed, about 70% are singletons. Whole-study results and caveats: Associated with cytomegalovirus, according to the listing, were around 170 TCR beta chains.

This CDR3 is 14 amino acids long. Trimming pared 0 bases from V and 6 bases from J, leaving 12 bases between. The germline gives CDR1 SGHKS, CDR2 YYEKEE (reference sequence). As regards this clone: Its antigen is currently unknown.

The clonotype comes from a woman aged 30 to 39 in good health and CMV-seronegative. Input material: PBMCs. The rearrangement links TRBV5-5 to TRBJ1-2; maybe TRBD1 (6 bases). CDR3 bases: TGTGCCAGCAGCTTGGGTCTACGGACAGATGGCTACACCTTC. It encodes CASSLGLRTDGYTF.